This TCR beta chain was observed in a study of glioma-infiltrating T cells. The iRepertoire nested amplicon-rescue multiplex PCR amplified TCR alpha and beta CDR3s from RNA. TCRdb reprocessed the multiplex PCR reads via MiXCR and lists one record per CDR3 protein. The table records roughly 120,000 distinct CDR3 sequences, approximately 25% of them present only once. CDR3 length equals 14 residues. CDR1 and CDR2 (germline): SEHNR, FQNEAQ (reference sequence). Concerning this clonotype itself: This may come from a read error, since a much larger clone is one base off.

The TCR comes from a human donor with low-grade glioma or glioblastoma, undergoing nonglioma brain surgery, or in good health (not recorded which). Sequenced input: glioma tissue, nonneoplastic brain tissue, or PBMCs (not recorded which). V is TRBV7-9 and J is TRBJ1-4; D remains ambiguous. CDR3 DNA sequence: TGTGCCAGCAGCTCGGGAGAAGGCCGTGAAAGACTGTTTTTT. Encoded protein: CASSSGEGRERLFF.